Listed below are T cell receptor beta chains from one sample, sequenced in a study of T cells in Graves' hyperthyroidism and ophthalmopathy. TCRdb fed the multiplex PCR reads into MiXCR, producing one record per CDR3 protein. This sample yields approximately 250,000 distinct CDR3 sequences, of which approximately 24% are seen a single time; under 40% belongs to the top ten. Sample: blood. The receptor set was obtained from a woman aged 40 to 55 with Graves' ophthalmopathy. The CDR3 runs from the conserved cysteine through the conserved F or W. D genes are given only for firm matches. Rows give clone size only sometimes, using once, few, many, or a class for an expanded clone.

abundance	v_gene	d_gene	j_gene	CDR3aa	CDR3nt
many	TRBV20-1	TRBD2	TRBJ2-3	CSAAGLAGVSAQYF	TGCAGTGCTGCCGGACTAGCGGGAGTCAGTGCGCAGTATTTT
-	TRBV27	TRBD2	TRBJ2-2	CASSKWTSGGPGGELFF	TGTGCCAGCAGTAAATGGACTAGCGGGGGGCCGGGCGGGGAGCTGTTTTTT
many	TRBV5-1	TRBD1	TRBJ1-5	CASSLTGGNQPQHF	TGCGCCAGCAGCCTAACAGGGGGTAATCAGCCCCAGCATTTT
many	TRBV20-1	TRBD2	TRBJ2-5	CSALGLAGPTTQETQYF	TGCAGTGCCCTCGGACTAGCGGGGCCAACCACCCAAGAGACCCAGTACTTC
-	TRBV6-1	-	TRBJ2-7	CASSKGVTSSYEQYF	TGTGCCAGCAGTAAGGGGGTGACGAGCTCCTACGAGCAGTACTTC
many	TRBV10-2	TRBD2	TRBJ2-7	CASGDIAGGRYEQYF	TGCGCCAGCGGGGATATAGCGGGAGGGAGGTACGAGCAGTACTTC
many	TRBV5-1	TRBD1	TRBJ2-3	CASSFGTVSTDTQYF	TGCGCCAGCAGCTTTGGGACAGTTAGCACAGATACGCAGTATTTT
-	TRBV6-1	-	TRBJ1-2	CASRRFQGRNYGYTF	TGTGCCAGCCGAAGGTTTCAGGGGCGCAACTATGGCTACACCTTC
many	TRBV20-1	-	TRBJ1-2	CSARDIAGLGYGYTF	TGCAGTGCTAGAGATATCGCGGGGCTCGGCTATGGCTACACCTTC
many	TRBV3-1	-	TRBJ1-2	CASSQEDNYGYTF	TGTGCCAGCAGCCAAGAAGATAACTATGGCTACACCTTC
-	TRBV12-3/TRBV12-4	TRBD1	TRBJ1-1	CASKRTGLNTEAFF	TGTGCCAGCAAAAGGACAGGGCTTAACACTGAAGCTTTCTTT
many	TRBV19	-	TRBJ1-2	CASSIGGGVGGYTF	TGTGCCAGTAGTATAGGCGGCGGTGTCGGTGGCTACACCTTC
many	TRBV24-1	TRBD1	TRBJ1-5	CATSGEGAPDQPQHF	TGTGCCACCAGTGGGGAGGGGGCGCCTGATCAGCCCCAGCATTTT
many	TRBV2	TRBD2	TRBJ2-7	CASSVGAGAYEQYF	TGTGCCAGCAGTGTCGGAGCGGGAGCCTACGAGCAGTACTTC
many	TRBV24-1	-	TRBJ2-2	CATSDPFPIRAGELFF	TGTGCCACCAGTGACCCCTTTCCTATCCGAGCCGGGGAGCTGTTTTTT
-	TRBV11-2	-	TRBJ2-5	CASSLGHLPGQETQYF	TGTGCCAGCAGCTTAGGCCATTTGCCGGGGCAAGAGACCCAGTACTTC
-	TRBV6-1	TRBD1	TRBJ2-2	CASTSAGGSRTGELFF	TGTGCCAGCACCTCGGCAGGGGGTTCGAGAACCGGGGAGCTGTTTTTT
many	TRBV6-2/TRBV6-3	-	TRBJ2-5	CASSWDYQETQYF	TGTGCCAGCAGTTGGGACTACCAAGAGACCCAGTACTTC
many	TRBV6-1	-	TRBJ2-6	CASRNRIWGGANVLTF	TGTGCCAGCAGGAATCGGATCTGGGGGGGGGCCAACGTCCTGACTTTC
-	TRBV6-1	-	TRBJ1-5	CASGETDNQPQHF	TGTGCCAGCGGAGAGACGGATAATCAGCCCCAGCATTTT
few	TRBV28	-	TRBJ1-2	CASILRDTGYIF	TGTGCCAGCATTTTGAGGGACACTGGCTACATCTTC
-	TRBV19	-	TRBJ1-1	CASSIEAGVKAFF	TGTGCCAGTAGTATTGAGGCAGGGGTGAAAGCTTTCTTT
many	TRBV19	-	TRBJ1-1	CASSRRFLKGEAFF	TGTGCCAGTAGCCGACGGTTCTTAAAGGGGGAAGCTTTCTTT
many	TRBV7-4	-	TRBJ2-4	CASSLKRGTDLKNIQYF	TGTGCCAGCAGCTTGAAACGGGGGACAGACTTAAAAAACATTCAGTACTTC
many	TRBV12-3/TRBV12-4	TRBD1	TRBJ1-6	CASTLRTGVNSPLHF	TGTGCCAGCACCTTAAGGACAGGGGTGAATTCACCCCTCCACTTT
many	TRBV4-1	-	TRBJ1-1	CASSQLTSGTEAFF	TGCGCCAGCAGCCAACTTACTTCGGGGACTGAAGCTTTCTTT
many	TRBV7-8	-	TRBJ2-5	CASSPPRLETQYF	TGTGCCAGCAGCCCCCCCAGGCTAGAGACCCAGTACTTC